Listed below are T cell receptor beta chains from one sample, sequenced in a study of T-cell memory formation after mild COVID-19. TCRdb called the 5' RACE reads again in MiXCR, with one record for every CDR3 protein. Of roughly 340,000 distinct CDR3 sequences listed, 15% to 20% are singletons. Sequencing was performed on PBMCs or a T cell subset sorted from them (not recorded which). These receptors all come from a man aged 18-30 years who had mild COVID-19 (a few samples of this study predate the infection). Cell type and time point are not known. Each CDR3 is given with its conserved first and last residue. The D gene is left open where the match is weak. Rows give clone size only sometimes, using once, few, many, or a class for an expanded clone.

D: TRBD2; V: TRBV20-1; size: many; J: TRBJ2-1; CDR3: CSALGTSGAYNEQFF; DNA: TGCAGTGCCCTAGGGACTAGCGGGGCCTACAATGAGCAGTTCTTC
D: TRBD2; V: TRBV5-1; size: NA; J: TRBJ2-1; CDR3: CASSKSGGALNVEQFF; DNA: TGCGCCAGCAGCAAAAGCGGGGGGGCTCTTAATGTTGAGCAGTTCTTC
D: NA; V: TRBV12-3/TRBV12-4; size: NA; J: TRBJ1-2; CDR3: CASSPQGRGYTF; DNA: TGTGCCAGCAGTCCACAAGGGCGGGGCTACACCTTC
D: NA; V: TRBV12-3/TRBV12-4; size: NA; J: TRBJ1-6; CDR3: CASAEVGSPLHF; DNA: TGTGCCAGCGCCGAAGTTGGCTCACCCCTCCACTTT
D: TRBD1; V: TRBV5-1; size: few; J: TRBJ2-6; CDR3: CASSLYWDRGTGANVLTF; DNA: TGCGCCAGCAGCTTGTACTGGGACAGGGGGACTGGGGCCAACGTCCTGACTTTC
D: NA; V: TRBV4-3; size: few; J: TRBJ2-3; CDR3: CASSRALRPIVEIDTQYF; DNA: TGCGCCAGCAGCCGGGCCCTCCGACCTATCGTTGAGATAGATACGCAGTATTTT
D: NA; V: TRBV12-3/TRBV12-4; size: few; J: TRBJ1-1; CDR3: CASSFMGLGTEAFF; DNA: TGTGCCAGCAGTTTTATGGGGCTGGGCACTGAAGCTTTCTTT
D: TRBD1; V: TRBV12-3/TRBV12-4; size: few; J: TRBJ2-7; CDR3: CASNKDRGHEQYF; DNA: TGTGCCAGCAATAAGGACAGGGGGCATGAGCAGTACTTC
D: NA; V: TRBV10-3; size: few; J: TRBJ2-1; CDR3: CAISETERYSYNEQFF; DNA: TGTGCCATCAGTGAGACGGAAAGATACTCCTACAATGAGCAGTTCTTC
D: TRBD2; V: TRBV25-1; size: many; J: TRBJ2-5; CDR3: CASSDSSGGEETQYF; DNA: TGTGCCAGCAGTGACTCCAGCGGGGGGGAAGAGACCCAGTACTTC
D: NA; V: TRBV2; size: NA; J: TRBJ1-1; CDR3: CASSEIEDSEAFF; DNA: TGTGCCAGCAGCGAGATCGAGGACTCTGAAGCTTTCTTT
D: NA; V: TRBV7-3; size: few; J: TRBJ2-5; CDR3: CASSPGSRGETQYF; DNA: TGTGCCAGCAGCCCCGGAAGCAGGGGAGAGACCCAGTACTTC
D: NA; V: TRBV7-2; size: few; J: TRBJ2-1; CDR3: CASSFSGVYNEQFF; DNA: TGTGCCAGCAGCTTCTCGGGGGTCTACAATGAGCAGTTCTTC
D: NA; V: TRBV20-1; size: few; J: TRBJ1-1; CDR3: CSARPRMNTEAFF; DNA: TGCAGTGCTAGACCCAGGATGAACACTGAAGCTTTCTTT
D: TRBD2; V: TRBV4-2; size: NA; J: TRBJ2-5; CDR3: CASSPAGSGGVEETQYF; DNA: TGTGCCAGCAGCCCCGCTGGTAGCGGGGGGGTAGAAGAGACCCAGTACTTC
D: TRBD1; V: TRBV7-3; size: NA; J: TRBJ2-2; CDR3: CASSRQGITGELFF; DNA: TGTGCCAGCAGCCGACAGGGAATCACCGGGGAGCTGTTTTTT
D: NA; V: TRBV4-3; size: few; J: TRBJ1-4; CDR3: CASSQDPFLEKLFF; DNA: TGCGCCAGCAGCCAAGATCCCTTTCTCGAAAAACTGTTTTTT
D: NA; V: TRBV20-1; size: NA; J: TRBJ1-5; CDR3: CSARDANWGSNQPQHF; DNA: TGCAGTGCTAGAGATGCGAATTGGGGGAGCAATCAGCCCCAGCATTTT
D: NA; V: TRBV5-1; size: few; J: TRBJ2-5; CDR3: CASRGQASLETQYF; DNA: TGCGCCAGCAGGGGCCAGGCTTCCCTTGAGACCCAGTACTTC
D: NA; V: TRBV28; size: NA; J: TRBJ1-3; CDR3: CASSLMGAIGNTIYF; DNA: TGTGCCAGCAGTTTAATGGGGGCAATTGGAAACACCATATATTTT
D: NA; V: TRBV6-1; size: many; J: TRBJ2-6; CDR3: CASSERGSGANVLTF; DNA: TGTGCCAGCAGTGAACGGGGCTCTGGGGCCAACGTCCTGACTTTC
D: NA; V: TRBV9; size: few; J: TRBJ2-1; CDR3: CASSPGRTSLTGHEQFF; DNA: TGTGCCAGCAGCCCGGGCCGTACTAGCCTAACGGGGCATGAGCAGTTCTTC
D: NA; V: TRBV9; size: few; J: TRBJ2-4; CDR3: CASSPAGINIQYF; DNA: TGTGCCAGCAGCCCCGCGGGGATAAACATTCAGTACTTC
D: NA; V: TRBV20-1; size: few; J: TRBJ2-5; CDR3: CSAGLLGMATQYF; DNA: TGCAGTGCTGGGCTATTGGGTATGGCGACCCAGTACTTC
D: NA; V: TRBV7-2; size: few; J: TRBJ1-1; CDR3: CASSLQARVDTEAFF; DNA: TGTGCCAGCAGCTTACAAGCACGGGTAGACACTGAAGCTTTCTTT
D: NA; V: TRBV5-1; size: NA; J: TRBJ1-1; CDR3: CASSPRAGETTEAFF; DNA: TGCGCCAGCAGCCCTCGGGCAGGGGAGACCACTGAAGCTTTCTTT
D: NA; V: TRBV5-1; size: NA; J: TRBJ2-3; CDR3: CASSLGAGRSTDTQYF; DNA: TGCGCCAGCAGCTTGGGGGCGGGACGGAGCACAGATACGCAGTATTTT
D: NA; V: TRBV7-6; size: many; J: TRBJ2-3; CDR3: CASSPTRASGDTQYF; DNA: TGTGCCAGCAGTCCCACTAGGGCCTCAGGAGATACGCAGTATTTT
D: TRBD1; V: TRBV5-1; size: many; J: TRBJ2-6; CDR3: CASGGTGFSGANVLTF; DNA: TGCGCCAGCGGCGGGACAGGTTTCTCTGGGGCCAACGTCCTGACTTTC
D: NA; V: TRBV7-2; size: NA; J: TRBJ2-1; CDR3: CASSLVLHEQFF; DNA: TGTGCCAGCAGCTTAGTCCTGCACGAGCAGTTCTTC
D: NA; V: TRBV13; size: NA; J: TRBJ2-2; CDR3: CASSLAQAVGELFF; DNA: TGTGCCAGCAGCTTAGCACAGGCGGTTGGGGAGCTGTTTTTT
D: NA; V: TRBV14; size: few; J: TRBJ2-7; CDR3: CASGGWQGGNEQYF; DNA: TGTGCCAGCGGCGGGTGGCAGGGAGGTAACGAGCAGTACTTC
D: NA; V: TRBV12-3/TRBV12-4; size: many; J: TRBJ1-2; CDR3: CASNLDTYGYTF; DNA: TGTGCCAGCAACCTAGACACTTATGGCTACACCTTC
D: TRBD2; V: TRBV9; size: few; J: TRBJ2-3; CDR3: CASSTSGVGTDTQYF; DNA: TGTGCCAGCAGTACTAGCGGGGTGGGCACAGATACGCAGTATTTT
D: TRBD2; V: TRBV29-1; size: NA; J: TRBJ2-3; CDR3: CSVVGLAGTSTDTQYF; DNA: TGCAGCGTTGTGGGGCTAGCGGGAACTAGCACAGATACGCAGTATTTT
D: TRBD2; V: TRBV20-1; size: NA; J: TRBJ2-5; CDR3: CSAGLSGGLETQYF; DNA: TGCAGTGCTGGATTATCGGGGGGGCTGGAGACCCAGTACTTC
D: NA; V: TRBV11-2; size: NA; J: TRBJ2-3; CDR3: CASSQQYTDTQYF; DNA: TGTGCCAGCAGCCAACAGTACACAGATACGCAGTATTTT
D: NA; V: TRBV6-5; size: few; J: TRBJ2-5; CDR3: CASSYLGTARETQYF; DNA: TGTGCCAGCAGTTATCTCGGGACTGCTAGGGAGACCCAGTACTTC
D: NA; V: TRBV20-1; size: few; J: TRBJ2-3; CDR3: CSARGPVTDTQYF; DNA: TGCAGTGCTCGGGGACCGGTTACAGATACGCAGTATTTT
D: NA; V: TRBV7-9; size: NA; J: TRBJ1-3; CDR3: CAGRGRSSGNTIYF; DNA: TGTGCCGGACGGGGACGGTCCTCTGGAAACACCATATATTTT
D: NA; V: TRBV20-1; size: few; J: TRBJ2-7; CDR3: CSALLSNEQYF; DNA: TGCAGTGCCCTGCTCAGCAACGAGCAGTACTTC
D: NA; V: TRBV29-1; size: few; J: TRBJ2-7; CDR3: CSATWGLGEQYF; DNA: TGCAGCGCCACGTGGGGGCTGGGAGAGCAGTACTTC
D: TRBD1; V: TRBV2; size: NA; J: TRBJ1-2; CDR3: CASRGQGAVGYTF; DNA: TGTGCCAGCAGAGGACAGGGGGCTGTGGGCTACACCTTC
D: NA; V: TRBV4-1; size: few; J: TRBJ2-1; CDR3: CASSQYLGGSINNEQFF; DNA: TGCGCCAGCAGCCAGTATCTTGGGGGGTCTATCAACAATGAGCAGTTCTTC
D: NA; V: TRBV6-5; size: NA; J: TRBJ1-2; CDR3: CASSYSAGLGGYTF; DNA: TGTGCCAGCAGTTACTCAGCGGGGCTAGGGGGCTACACCTTC
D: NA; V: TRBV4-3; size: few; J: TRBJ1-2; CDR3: CASSQDPSILDGYTF; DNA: TGCGCCAGCAGCCAAGATCCCAGTATCCTCGATGGCTACACCTTC
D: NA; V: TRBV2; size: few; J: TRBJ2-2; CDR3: CASISTGELFF; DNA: TGTGCCAGCATTTCCACCGGGGAGCTGTTTTTT
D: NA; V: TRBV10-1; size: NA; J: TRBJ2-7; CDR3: CASSDSYYEQYF; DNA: TGCGCCAGCAGTGATTCGTACTACGAGCAGTACTTC